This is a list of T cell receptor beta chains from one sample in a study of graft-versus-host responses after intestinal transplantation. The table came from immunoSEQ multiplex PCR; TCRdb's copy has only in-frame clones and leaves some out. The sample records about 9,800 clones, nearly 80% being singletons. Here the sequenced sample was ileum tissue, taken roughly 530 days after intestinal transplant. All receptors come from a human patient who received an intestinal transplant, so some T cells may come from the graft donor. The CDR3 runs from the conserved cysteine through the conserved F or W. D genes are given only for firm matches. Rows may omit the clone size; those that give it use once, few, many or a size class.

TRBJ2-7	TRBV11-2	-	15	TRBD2	TGTGCCAGCAGCTTACGGGACTACCTCTCCTACGAGCAGTACTTC	CASSLRDYLSYEQYF
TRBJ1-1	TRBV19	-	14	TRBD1	TGTGCCAGTAGTTTTGACAGGGTGAACACTGAAGCTTTCTTT	CASSFDRVNTEAFF
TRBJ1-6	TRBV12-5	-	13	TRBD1	TGTGCTAGTGGGGACAGGGTTAATTCACCCCTCCACTTT	CASGDRVNSPLHF
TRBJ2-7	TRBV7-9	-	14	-	TGTGCCAGCAGGGATGGAGGCTACTCCTACGAGCAGTACTTC	CASRDGGYSYEQYF
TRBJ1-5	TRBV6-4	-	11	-	TGTGCCAGCAGGACAGGTCAGCCCCAGCATTTT	CASRTGQPQHF
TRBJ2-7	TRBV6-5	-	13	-	TGTGCCAGCAGTAATACAGGAACCTACGAGCAGTACTTC	CASSNTGTYEQYF
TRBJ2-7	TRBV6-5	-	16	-	TGTGCCAGCAGTTACTCGGGCCTGGGGGAACCCTACGAGCAGTACTTC	CASSYSGLGEPYEQYF
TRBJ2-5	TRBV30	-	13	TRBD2	TGTGCCTGGAGAGGTAGCGGGACGAAGACCCAGTACTTC	CAWRGSGTKTQYF
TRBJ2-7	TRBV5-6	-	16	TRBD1	TGTGCCAGCAGCTCAGTTGGGACAGTTTCTTCCTACGAGCAGTACTTC	CASSSVGTVSSYEQYF
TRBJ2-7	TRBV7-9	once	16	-	TGTGCCAGCAGCTTAGTTGGGGGCGCAACAGGCTACGAGCAGTACTTC	CASSLVGGATGYEQYF
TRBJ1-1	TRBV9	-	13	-	TGTGCCAGCAGCGTAGATTGGGCAGGTGAGGCTTTCTTT	CASSVDWAGEAFF
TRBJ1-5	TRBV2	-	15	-	TGTGCCAGCAAAAGCCGGGCCTCCGGCAATCAGCCCCAGCATTTT	CASKSRASGNQPQHF
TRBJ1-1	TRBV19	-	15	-	TGTGCCAGTAGTAACAGGGTTGGATTGAACACTGAAGCTTTCTTT	CASSNRVGLNTEAFF
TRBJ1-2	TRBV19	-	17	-	TGTGCCAGTAGTGTAACGGCCATGATCCCCTTTAACTATGGCTACACCTTC	CASSVTAMIPFNYGYTF
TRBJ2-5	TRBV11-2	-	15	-	TGTGCCAGCAGCTTCAGCGACGGACACCAAGAGACCCAGTACTTC	CASSFSDGHQETQYF
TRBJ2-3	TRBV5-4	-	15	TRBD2	TGTGCCAGCAGCGGACTAGCGGGGGGGCTTGATACGCAGTATTTT	CASSGLAGGLDTQYF